Shown below are 2 T cell receptor beta chains from a single sample sequenced in a study of B cell selection in AIRE deficiency. CD4+CD127+ cells were sorted as the conventional CD4 T cells. Measured with immunoSEQ multiplex PCR; TCRdb has only the in-frame clones, and not every one. Among about 25,000 clones listed, about 95% were seen once. Sequences were obtained from CD4+CD127+ conventional T cells sorted from PBMCs. The receptor set was obtained from a human donor in good health.

The chain recombines TRBV6-6 with TRBJ1-5; D is perhaps TRBD1 (5 bases). The CDR3 contains 12 residues. V dropped 7 bases and J dropped 9 bases, with 13 bases sitting between them. Per the germline V gene, CDR1 is MNHNY and CDR2 is SVGAGI (reference sequence). CDR3 sequence reads: CASTHLGGPQHF. CDR3 coding DNA: TGTGCCAGCACTCACCTGGGGGGGCCCCAGCATTTT.

A few counts support this clone. At one end the junction does not follow the germline gene, possibly because of a read error. The gene calls are TRBV12-5 and TRBJ1-2; D is ambiguous. Germline V gene data show CDR1 as LGHNT and CDR2 as FRNRAP. The CDR3 covers 12 residues. CDR3 DNA: TGCCAATCCAGTTCATCTAACTATGGCTACACCTTC. Its translation is CQSSSSNYGYTF.